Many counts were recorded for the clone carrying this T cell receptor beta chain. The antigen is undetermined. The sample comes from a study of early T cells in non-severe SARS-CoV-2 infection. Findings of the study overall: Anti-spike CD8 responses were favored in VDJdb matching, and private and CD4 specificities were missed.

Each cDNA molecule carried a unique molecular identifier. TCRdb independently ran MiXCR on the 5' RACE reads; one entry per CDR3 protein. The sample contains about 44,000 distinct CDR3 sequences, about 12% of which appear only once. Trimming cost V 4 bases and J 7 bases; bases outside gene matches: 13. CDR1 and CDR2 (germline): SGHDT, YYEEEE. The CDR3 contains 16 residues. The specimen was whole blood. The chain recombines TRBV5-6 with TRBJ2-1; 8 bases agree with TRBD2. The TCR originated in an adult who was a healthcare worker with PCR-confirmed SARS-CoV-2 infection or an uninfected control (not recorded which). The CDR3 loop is CASSRVLTGGGNEQFF. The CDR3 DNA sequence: TGTGCCAGCAGCCGGGTCCTTACGGGAGGGGGGAATGAGCAGTTCTTC.